The text below deals with one TCR beta chain. Its antigen is unknown. The PCR had 60 Vbeta and 13 Jbeta primers. The table came from immunoSEQ multiplex PCR; TCRdb's copy has only in-frame clones and leaves some out. Of 150,000 to 200,000 clones listed, roughly 70% are singletons. The length of the CDR3 is 12 residues. Looked up from germline, CDR1 is SEHNR and CDR2 is FQNEAQ (reference sequence). The V segment lost 8 bases and the J segment 4 bases; nucleotides outside the gene matches: 4. The sample is drawn from a study of cytomegalovirus exposure and HLA in healthy donors. Study outcomes and limitations: Rarity marked most TCR sequences, yet some public TCRs occurred in many donors. A later analysis found common viral pathogens apparently linked to several of the most significant clusters.

The chain employs TRBV7-9 and TRBJ1-2, with 7 bases identical to TRBD1. This TCR came from a woman in her twenties or thirties in good health and CMV-seronegative. The sample was PBMCs. The CDR3 nucleotides read TGTGCCAGCCAGGGACAGCGCTATGGCTACACCTTC. Translation: CASQGQRYGYTF.